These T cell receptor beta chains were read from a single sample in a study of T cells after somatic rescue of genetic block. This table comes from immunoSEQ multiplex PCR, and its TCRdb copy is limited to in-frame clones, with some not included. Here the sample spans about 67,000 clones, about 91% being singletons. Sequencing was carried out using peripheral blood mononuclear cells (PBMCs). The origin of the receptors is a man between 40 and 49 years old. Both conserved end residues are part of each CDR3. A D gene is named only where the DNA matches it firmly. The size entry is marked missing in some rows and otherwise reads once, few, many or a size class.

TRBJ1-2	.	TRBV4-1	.	CASSQIQGFGYGYTF	TGCGCCAGCAGCCAAATACAGGGATTCGGCTATGGCTACACCTTC
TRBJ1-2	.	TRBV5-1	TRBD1	CASSVGQGATNYGYTF	TGCGCCAGCAGCGTCGGACAGGGGGCAACTAACTATGGCTACACCTTC
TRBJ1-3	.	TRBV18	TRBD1	CASSPPGQGAGNTIYF	TGTGCCAGCTCACCACCGGGACAGGGGGCCGGAAACACCATATATTTT
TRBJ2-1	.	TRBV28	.	CASSFLVPGVGEQFF	TGTGCCAGCAGTTTCCTGGTTCCCGGGGTGGGTGAGCAGTTCTTC
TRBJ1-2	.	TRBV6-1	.	CASRPGTNYGYTF	TGTGCCAGCAGACCAGGAACTAACTATGGCTACACCTTC
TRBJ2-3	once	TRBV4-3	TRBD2	CASSHNGLAGDGGADTQYF	TGCGCCAGCAGCCATAACGGACTAGCGGGAGACGGTGGCGCAGATACGCAGTATTTT
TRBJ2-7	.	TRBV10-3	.	CAISERDRPWEQYF	TGTGCCATCAGTGAAAGGGACCGTCCGTGGGAGCAGTACTTC
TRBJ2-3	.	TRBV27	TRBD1	CASSLFADREQYF	TGTGCCAGCAGTTTATTTGCCGACAGGGAACAGTATTTT
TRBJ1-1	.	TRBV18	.	CASSPGVGQWNTEAFF	TGTGCCAGCTCACCCGGGGTTGGACAGTGGAACACTGAAGCTTTCTTT
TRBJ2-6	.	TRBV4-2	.	CASNPHEGSGANVLTF	TGTGCCAGCAACCCCCATGAGGGCTCTGGGGCCAACGTCCTGACTTTC
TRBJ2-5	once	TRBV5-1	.	CASSLVSLEQETQYF	TGCGCCAGCAGCTTGGTTTCCTTAGAACAAGAGACCCAGTACTTC
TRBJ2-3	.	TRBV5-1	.	CASSLAERGHTDTQYF	TGCGCCAGCAGCTTGGCCGAGAGAGGACACACAGATACGCAGTATTTT
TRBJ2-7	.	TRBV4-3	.	CASSQVLRGSEQYF	TGCGCCAGCAGCCAAGTCTTACGGGGTTCCGAGCAGTACTTC
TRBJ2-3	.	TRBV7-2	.	CASSLGGPPEDTQYF	TGTGCCAGCAGCTTAGGAGGTCCTCCCGAAGATACGCAGTATTTT
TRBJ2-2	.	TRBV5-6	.	CASSLLGQNTGELFF	TGTGCCAGCAGCCTTCTAGGACAGAACACCGGGGAGCTGTTTTTT
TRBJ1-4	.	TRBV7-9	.	CASSLGGRGGNEKLFF	TGTGCCAGCAGCTTAGGGGGGCGTGGAGGGAATGAAAAACTGTTTTTT
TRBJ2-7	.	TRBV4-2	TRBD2	CASRPASGGSYEQYF	TGTGCCAGCAGGCCGGCTAGCGGGGGCTCCTACGAGCAGTACTTC
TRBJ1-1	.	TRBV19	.	CASSIGGLEAFF	TGTGCCAGTAGTATCGGGGGGCTCGAAGCTTTCTTT